This passage covers 25 T cell receptor beta chains from one sample sequenced in a study of OX40 agonist ivuxolimab in advanced cancers. The repertoire was sequenced with immunoSEQ multiplex PCR; TCRdb's copy has only in-frame clones and lacks some. The sample consists of roughly 83,000 clones, approximately 84% of them appearing once. The source material was CD4+ or CD8+ T cells sorted from blood, sampled in a trial of the OX40 agonist ivuxolimab. The receptors stem from an adult with an advanced solid tumor such as melanoma, head and neck, liver or kidney cancer.

The V gene is TRBV29-1, the J gene TRBJ2-1, with TRBD2 as a possible D gene (5 bases). The ends were cut back, 7 bases at V and 1 base at J, with 11 bases in the middle. The CDR3 runs 13 residues. The germline V gene has CDR1 SQVTM and CDR2 ANQGSEA. CDR3 bases: TGCAGCGCCCAACTAGAATCCTACAATGAGCAGTTCTTC. Its translation: CSAQLESYNEQFF.

The chain joins TRBV4-3 to TRBJ2-1; TRBD2 agrees at 10 bases. V lost 6 bases, J lost 5 bases, and 10 bases stayed unmatched. CDR3 size: 16 residues. Germline loops: CDR1 LGHNA, CDR2 YSLEER. As DNA, the CDR3 is TGCGCCAGCAGGGTCCACCTCCTAGCGGGAGACAATGAGCAGTTCTTC. It encodes CASRVHLLAGDNEQFF.

This sequence joins TRBV18 and TRBJ1-4; no definite D call. Trimming pared 4 bases from V and 6 bases from J, leaving 9 bases between. The V gene's germline CDR1 is KGHSH and CDR2 LQKENI. There are 13 residues in the CDR3. As DNA, the CDR3 is TGTGCCAGCTCACTGGACGGGTATGAAAAACTGTTTTTT. It codes for CASSLDGYEKLFF.

The CDR3 DNA reads TGCGCCAGCAGCCAAACGACGGGAAACACCATATATTTT. Amino acid sequence: CASSQTTGNTIYF. The chain joins TRBV4-1 to TRBJ1-3; D not certain. Germline CDR1 is MGHRA and CDR2 is YSYEKL. V shed 2 bases and J shed 4 bases, with 6 bases lying between them. CDR3 length: 13 residues.

The chain carries TRBV18 and TRBJ2-5; 8 nucleotides agree with TRBD2. Germline loops: CDR1 KGHSH, CDR2 LQKENI. V was clipped by 3 bases and J by 1 base; unmatched bases: 4. This CDR3 has 15 amino acids. CDR3 amino acids: CASSPGRGVQETQYF. In DNA form, the CDR3 reads TGTGCCAGCTCACCTGGGCGGGGGGTCCAAGAGACCCAGTACTTC.

The chain uses TRBV7-2 and TRBJ1-1; D may be TRBD1 (6 bases). This CDR3 spans 15 amino acids. The germline V and J ends were trimmed by 5 bases and 5 bases, with 18 bases remaining between them. CDR1 is SGHTA and CDR2 is FQGNSA in the germline V gene. CDR3 coding DNA: TGTGCCAGCAGCCCCGCGGTTGGGGGGCGGACTGAAGCTTTCTTT. Its translation: CASSPAVGGRTEAFF.

The chain uses TRBV7-9 and TRBJ2-1; 12 bases are a match to TRBD2. Germline V gene data show CDR1 as SEHNR and CDR2 as FQNEAQ (reference sequence). The CDR3 has 17 amino acids. J lost 0 bases, V lost 4 bases, and 4 bases had no gene match. The CDR3 nucleotides are TGTGCCAGCAGCTCTCCGACTAGCGGGAGCTCCTACAATGAGCAGTTCTTC. Its translation: CASSSPTSGSSYNEQFF. Based on the CDR3 plus reference TRBV7-9 and TRBJ2-1, the full variable domain is DTGVSQNPRHKITKRGQNVTFRCDPISEHNRLYWYRQTLGQGPEFLTYFQNEAQLEKSRLLSDRFSAERPKGSFSTLEIQRTEQGDSAMYLCASSSPTSGSSYNEQFFGPGTRLTVL.

This clone showed up just once. The chain uses TRBV5-4 and TRBJ1-1; 8 nucleotides agree with TRBD1. Germline V gene data show CDR1 as SGHNT and CDR2 as YYREEE (reference sequence). The V gene end was trimmed by 4 bases and the J gene end by 4 bases; junction bases not matched to a gene: 9. The CDR3 loop spans 15 amino acids. CDR3 in amino acids: CASSPFDRGGTEAFF. The CDR3 DNA follows: TGTGCCAGCAGCCCCTTCGACAGGGGAGGCACTGAAGCTTTCTTT.

This clone occurred a few times. This rearrangement joins TRBV5-1 to TRBJ1-1, with D maybe TRBD1 (6 bases). The V end lost 3 bases, the J end lost 6 bases, and 18 bases lay between the germline ends. This CDR3 contains 15 residues. CDR1 and CDR2 from the germline V gene are SGHRS and YFSETQ. CDR3 bases: TGCGCCAGCAGCTCGCCGGACAGAGGAGATTCTGAAGCTTTCTTT. This translates into CASSSPDRGDSEAFF.

Judged by abundance, this clone is medium-sized. The gene calls are TRBV29-1 and TRBJ1-3; 11 bases map to TRBD1. The CDR3 has 17 residues. CDR1 and CDR2 (germline): SQVTM, ANQGSEA. V lost 6 bases and J lost 1; bases outside the gene matches: 11. This CDR3 is CSVIGQGAAPSGNTIYF. The CDR3, as DNA: TGCAGCGTCATAGGACAGGGGGCCGCCCCATCTGGAAACACCATATATTTT. The whole variable domain, filled in from reference TRBV29-1 and TRBJ1-3, reads SAVISQKPSRDICQRGTSLTIQCQVDSQVTMMFWYRQQPGQSLTLIATANQGSEATYESGFVIDKFPISRPNLTFSTLTVSNMSPEDSSIYLCSVIGQGAAPSGNTIYFGEGSWLTVV.

This clone has a handful of counts. The rearrangement uses TRBV18 and TRBJ2-2; no clear D gene. The CDR3 sequence is 12 residues long. The V gene's germline CDR1 is KGHSH and CDR2 LQKENI. The V end lost 1 base, the J end lost 5 bases, and 2 bases lay between the germline ends. The CDR3 is CASSPLTGELFF. The CDR3 DNA follows: TGTGCCAGCTCACCACTTACCGGGGAGCTGTTTTTT.

The gene calls are TRBV6-5 and TRBJ1-1; no definite D call. Germline V lookup: CDR1 MNHEY, CDR2 SVGAGI. V was trimmed by 2 bases and J by 2 bases, leaving 9 bases between them. The CDR3 sequence is 14 residues long. The CDR3 spells CASSYNGVNTEAFF. The CDR3 nucleotides are TGTGCCAGCAGTTACAATGGCGTTAACACTGAAGCTTTCTTT.

This clone is a singleton in its sample. The CDR3 DNA is TGTGCCAGCTCACCACAAGGCGATGAAAAACTGTTTTTT. Translating gives CASSPQGDEKLFF. The V and J genes are TRBV18 and TRBJ1-4, with unresolved D. CDR3 length: 13 residues. Looked up from germline, CDR1 is KGHSH and CDR2 is LQKENI. V was trimmed by 1 base and J by 6 bases, leaving 6 bases between them.

The chain joins TRBV11-2 to TRBJ2-2, with D perhaps matching TRBD2 (5 bases). CDR3 size: 15 residues. Per the germline V gene, CDR1 is SGHAT and CDR2 is FQNNGV. Trimming stripped 3 bases from V and 1 base from J, with 9 bases between. CDR3 region: CASSLNGLNTGELFF. The CDR3 nucleotides are TGTGCCAGCAGCTTGAATGGACTGAACACCGGGGAGCTGTTTTTT.

V and J are TRBV6-5 and TRBJ2-6, with TRBD1 matching over 8 bases. This CDR3 contains 15 residues. J gave up 4 bases and V 6 bases, and 5 bases lay outside the gene matches. Germline V lookup: CDR1 MNHEY, CDR2 SVGAGI. The CDR3 sequence is CASSQTGVGANVLTF. Written as DNA, the CDR3 is TGTGCCAGCAGCCAGACAGGGGTCGGGGCCAACGTCCTGACTTTC.

The V and J genes are TRBV7-3 and TRBJ2-1; 8 positions match TRBD2. CDR3 size: 14 residues. Germline trimming cut 3 bases from V and 4 bases from J; bases unmatched to any gene: 2. Germline values: CDR1 SGHTA, CDR2 FQGTGA. The chain's CDR3 is CASSLGLGYNEQFF. CDR3 DNA sequence: TGTGCCAGCAGCTTGGGACTAGGGTACAATGAGCAGTTCTTC.

CDR3 DNA sequence: TGCAGCGTTGGAGTAGGGCAGAACACTGAAGCTTTCTTT. Protein product: CSVGVGQNTEAFF. The chain has TRBV29-1 and TRBJ1-1; D is unresolved. The V gene lost 4 bases and the J gene lost 1 base, with 10 bases spanning the gap. This CDR3 has 13 amino acids. In germline, CDR1 is SQVTM, CDR2 ANQGSEA.

This chain uses TRBV7-2 with TRBJ1-1, with 8 nucleotides matching TRBD1. Trimming at V came to 5 bases and at J to 5 bases, leaving 4 bases not matched to a gene. Germline values: CDR1 SGHTA, CDR2 FQGNSA. This CDR3 is 13 amino acids long. This CDR3 is CASSMDRETEAFF. The CDR3 coding sequence is TGTGCCAGCAGCATGGACAGGGAGACTGAAGCTTTCTTT.

The chain recombines TRBV19 with TRBJ1-5; possible D gene TRBD1, 6 bases. Germline CDR1 reads LNHDA; CDR2 reads SQIVND (reference sequence). This CDR3 region has 15 residues. The V end was cut by 6 bases, the J end by 4 bases, with 16 bases between. CDR3 in amino acids: CASRPGAHGNQPQHF. The CDR3 DNA reads as TGTGCCAGTAGACCGGGGGCGCATGGGAATCAGCCCCAGCATTTT.

This clone was recorded once. V usage is TRBV7-6 and J usage is TRBJ2-7; D possibly corresponds to TRBD1 (6 bases). The CDR3 totals 14 residues. Looked up from germline, CDR1 is SGHVS and CDR2 is FNYEAQ. V shed 5 bases and J shed 10 bases, with 21 bases lying between them. Here the CDR3 reads CASSTGTPTEVQYF. CDR3 in DNA: TGTGCCAGCAGCACTGGGACACCCACCGAGGTACAGTACTTC.

This chain links TRBV29-1 with TRBJ2-1, with no clear D. Trimming pared 4 bases from V and 5 bases from J, leaving 18 bases between. This CDR3 comprises 15 residues. CDR1 and CDR2 from the germline V gene are SQVTM and ANQGSEA. The CDR3: CSVGFRGTFNNEQFF. Written as DNA, the CDR3 is TGCAGCGTTGGCTTTAGAGGCACTTTTAACAATGAGCAGTTCTTC.

CDR3 in amino acids: CASSVVGGNNEQFF. The CDR3, as DNA: TGTGCCAGCAGCGTAGTTGGAGGGAACAATGAGCAGTTCTTC. The chain carries TRBV9 and TRBJ2-1; tentative D call: TRBD2 (6 bases). CDR3 size: 14 residues. Germline V gene data show CDR1 as SGDLS and CDR2 as YYNGEE. V was pared by 0 bases and J by 5 bases, with 9 bases between.

The J gene is TRBJ1-2, the V gene TRBV19; a possible D gene is TRBD1 (6 bases). The germline gives CDR1 LNHDA, CDR2 SQIVND (reference sequence). V shed 7 bases and J shed 4 bases, with 13 bases lying between them. The CDR3 length is 13 residues. CDR3 DNA: TGTGCCAGTATGGGGGCTTCGACCTATGGCTACACCTTC. Residues: CASMGASTYGYTF.

The table lists this clone with a few counts. The rearrangement uses TRBV2 and TRBJ1-2, with D unresolved. Looked up from germline, CDR1 is SNHLY and CDR2 is FYNNEI. The CDR3 has 10 residues. Trimming left V 6 bases short and J 6 bases short, with 5 bases between. In DNA, the CDR3 is TGTGCCAGCAGGGAGGATGGCTACACCTTC. As protein: CASREDGYTF. Full variable domain (remainder filled in from reference TRBV2 and TRBJ1-2): EPEVTQTPSHQVTQMGQEVILRCVPISNHLYFYWYRQILGQKVEFLVSFYNNEISEKSEIFDDQFSVERPDGSNFTLKIRSTKLEDSAMYFCASREDGYTFGSGTRLTVV.

V is TRBV15 and J is TRBJ1-2, with D uncertain. CDR1 and CDR2 from the germline V gene are LNHNV and YYDKDF (reference sequence). Trimming stripped 0 bases from V and 1 base from J, with 3 bases between. This CDR3 comprises 13 residues. CDR3 in amino acids: CATSRDNNYGYTF. CDR3 DNA: TGTGCCACCAGCAGAGACAATAACTATGGCTACACCTTC.